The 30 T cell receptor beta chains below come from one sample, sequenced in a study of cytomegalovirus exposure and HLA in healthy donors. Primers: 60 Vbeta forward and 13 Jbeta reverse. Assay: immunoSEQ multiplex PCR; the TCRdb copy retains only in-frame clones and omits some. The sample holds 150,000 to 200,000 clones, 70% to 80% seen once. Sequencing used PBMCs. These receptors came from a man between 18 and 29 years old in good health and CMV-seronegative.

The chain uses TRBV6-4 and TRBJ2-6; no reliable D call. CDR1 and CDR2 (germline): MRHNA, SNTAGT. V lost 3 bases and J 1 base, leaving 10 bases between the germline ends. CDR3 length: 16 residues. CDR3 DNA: TGTGCCAGCAGTGAATCAGGCCATTCTGGGGCCAACGTCCTGACTTTC. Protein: CASSESGHSGANVLTF.

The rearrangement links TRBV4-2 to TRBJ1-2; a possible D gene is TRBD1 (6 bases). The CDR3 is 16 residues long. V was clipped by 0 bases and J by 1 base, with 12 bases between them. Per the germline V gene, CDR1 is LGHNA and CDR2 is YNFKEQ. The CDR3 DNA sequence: TGTGCCAGCAGCCAAGAAACAGGGCACCTTAACTATGGCTACACCTTC. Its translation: CASSQETGHLNYGYTF.

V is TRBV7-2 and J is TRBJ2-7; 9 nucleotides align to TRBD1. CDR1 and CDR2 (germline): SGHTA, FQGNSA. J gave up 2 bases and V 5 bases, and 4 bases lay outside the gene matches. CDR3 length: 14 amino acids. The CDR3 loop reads CASSPGQGTYEQYF. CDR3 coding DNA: TGTGCCAGCAGCCCCGGACAGGGGACCTACGAGCAGTACTTC.

CDR3 residues: CATGTGGNSPLHF. CDR3 coding DNA: TGTGCCACCGGGACAGGGGGCAATTCACCCCTCCACTTT. The chain joins TRBV19 to TRBJ1-6, with 12 bases identical to TRBD1. Germline loops: CDR1 LNHDA, CDR2 SQIVND (reference sequence). The CDR3 length is 13 residues. J gave up 7 bases and V 10 bases, and 2 bases lay outside the gene matches.

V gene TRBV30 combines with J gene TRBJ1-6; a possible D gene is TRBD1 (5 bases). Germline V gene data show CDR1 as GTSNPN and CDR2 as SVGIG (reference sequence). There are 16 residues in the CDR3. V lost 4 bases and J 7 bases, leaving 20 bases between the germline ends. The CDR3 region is CAWTQGLRAGNSPLHF. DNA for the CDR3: TGTGCCTGGACCCAGGGACTTAGGGCGGGAAATTCACCCCTCCACTTT.

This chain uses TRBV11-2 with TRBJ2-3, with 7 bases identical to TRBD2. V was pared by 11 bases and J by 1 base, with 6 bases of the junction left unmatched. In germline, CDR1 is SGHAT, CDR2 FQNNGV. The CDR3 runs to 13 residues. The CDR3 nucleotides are TGTGCCTCCTTTGGGGGGGGCACAGATACGCAGTATTTT. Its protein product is CASFGGGTDTQYF. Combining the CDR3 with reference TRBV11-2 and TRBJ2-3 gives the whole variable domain EAGVAQSPRYKIIEKRQSVAFWCNPISGHATLYWYQQILGQGPKLLIQFQNNGVVDDSQLPKDRFSAERLKGVDSTLKIQPAKLEDSAVYLCASFGGGTDTQYFGPGTRLTVL.

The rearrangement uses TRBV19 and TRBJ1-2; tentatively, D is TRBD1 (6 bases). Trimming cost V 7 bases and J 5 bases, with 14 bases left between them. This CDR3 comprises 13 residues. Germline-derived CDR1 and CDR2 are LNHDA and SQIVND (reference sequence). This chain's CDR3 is CASTMTGRYGYTF. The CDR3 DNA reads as TGTGCCAGTACCATGACAGGCCGATATGGCTACACCTTC.

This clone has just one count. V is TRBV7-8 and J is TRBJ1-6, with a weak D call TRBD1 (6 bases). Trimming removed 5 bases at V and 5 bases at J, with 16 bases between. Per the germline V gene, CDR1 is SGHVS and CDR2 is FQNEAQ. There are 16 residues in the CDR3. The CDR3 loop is CASSHGTQDNNSPLHF. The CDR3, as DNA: TGTGCCAGCAGCCACGGGACACAGGACAATAATTCACCCCTCCACTTT.

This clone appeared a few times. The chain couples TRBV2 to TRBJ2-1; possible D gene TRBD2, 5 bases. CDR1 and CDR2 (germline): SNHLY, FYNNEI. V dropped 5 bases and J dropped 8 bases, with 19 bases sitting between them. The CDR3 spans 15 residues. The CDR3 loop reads CASSTESGVFDEQFF. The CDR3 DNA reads TGTGCCAGCAGTACGGAGTCCGGGGTGTTCGATGAGCAGTTCTTC.

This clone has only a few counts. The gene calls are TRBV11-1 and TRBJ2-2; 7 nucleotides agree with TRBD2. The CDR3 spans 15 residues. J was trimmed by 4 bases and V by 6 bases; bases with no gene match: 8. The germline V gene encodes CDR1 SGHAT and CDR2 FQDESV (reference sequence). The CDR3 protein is CASRQAQRGTGELFF. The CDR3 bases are TGTGCCAGCAGGCAGGCCCAGCGGGGCACCGGGGAGCTGTTTTTT.

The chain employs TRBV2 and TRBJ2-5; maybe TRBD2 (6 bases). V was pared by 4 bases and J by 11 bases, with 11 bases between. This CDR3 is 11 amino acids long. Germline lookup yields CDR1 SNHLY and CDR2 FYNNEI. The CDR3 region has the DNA TGTGCCAGCAGTGTTGTCCGGGAGCAGTACTTC. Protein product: CASSVVREQYF.

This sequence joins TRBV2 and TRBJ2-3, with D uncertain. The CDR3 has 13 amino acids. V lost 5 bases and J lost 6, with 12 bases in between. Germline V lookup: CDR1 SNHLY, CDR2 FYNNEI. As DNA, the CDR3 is TGTGCCAGCAGTCAAGACGAGTATGATACGCAGTATTTT. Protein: CASSQDEYDTQYF.

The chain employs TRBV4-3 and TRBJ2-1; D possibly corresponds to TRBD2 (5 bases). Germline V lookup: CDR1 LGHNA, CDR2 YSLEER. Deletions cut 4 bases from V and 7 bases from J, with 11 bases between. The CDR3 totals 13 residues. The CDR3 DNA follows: TGCGCCAGCAGCCTTACTAGTCGGAATGAGCAGTTCTTC. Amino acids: CASSLTSRNEQFF.

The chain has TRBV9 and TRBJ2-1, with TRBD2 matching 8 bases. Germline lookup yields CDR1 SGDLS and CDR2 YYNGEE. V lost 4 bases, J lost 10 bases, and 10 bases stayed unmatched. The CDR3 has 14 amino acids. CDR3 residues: CASSPDPTSGEQFF. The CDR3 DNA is TGTGCCAGCAGCCCCGACCCCACTAGCGGCGAGCAGTTCTTC.

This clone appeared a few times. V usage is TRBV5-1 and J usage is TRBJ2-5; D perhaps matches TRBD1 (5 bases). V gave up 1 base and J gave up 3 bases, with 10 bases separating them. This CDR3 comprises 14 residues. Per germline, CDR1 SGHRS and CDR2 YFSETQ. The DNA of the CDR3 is TGCGCCAGCAGCTTGTGGAAAGGGGAAGAGACCCAGTACTTC. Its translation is CASSLWKGEETQYF.

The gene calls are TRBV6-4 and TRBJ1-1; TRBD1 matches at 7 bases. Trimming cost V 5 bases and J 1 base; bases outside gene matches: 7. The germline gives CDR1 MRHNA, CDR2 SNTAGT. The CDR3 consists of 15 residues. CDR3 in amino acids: CASSPGTEANTEAFF. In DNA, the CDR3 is TGTGCCAGCAGTCCCGGGACAGAAGCGAACACTGAAGCTTTCTTT.

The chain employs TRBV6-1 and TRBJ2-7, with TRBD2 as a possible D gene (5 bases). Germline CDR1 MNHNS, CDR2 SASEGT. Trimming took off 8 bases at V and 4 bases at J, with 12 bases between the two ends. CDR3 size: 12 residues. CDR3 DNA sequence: TGTGCCAGCCAAGGACTCCCTTACGAGCAGTACTTC. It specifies CASQGLPYEQYF.

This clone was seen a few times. The CDR3 is CASSAYRGRGSNTGELFF. DNA for the CDR3: TGTGCCAGCAGCGCGTACAGGGGCCGGGGGTCGAACACCGGGGAGCTGTTTTTT. The chain has TRBV4-2 and TRBJ2-2, with D possibly matching TRBD1 (7 bases). V gave up 5 bases and J gave up 0 bases, with 19 bases separating them. The CDR3 covers 18 residues. Germline V gene data show CDR1 as LGHNA and CDR2 as YNFKEQ.

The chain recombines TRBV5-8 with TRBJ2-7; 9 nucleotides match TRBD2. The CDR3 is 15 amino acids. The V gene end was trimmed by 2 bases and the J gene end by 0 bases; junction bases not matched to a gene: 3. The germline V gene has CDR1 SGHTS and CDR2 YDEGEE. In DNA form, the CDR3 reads TGTGCCAGCAGCTTCGCTAGCGGGATCTCCTACGAGCAGTACTTC. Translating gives CASSFASGISYEQYF.

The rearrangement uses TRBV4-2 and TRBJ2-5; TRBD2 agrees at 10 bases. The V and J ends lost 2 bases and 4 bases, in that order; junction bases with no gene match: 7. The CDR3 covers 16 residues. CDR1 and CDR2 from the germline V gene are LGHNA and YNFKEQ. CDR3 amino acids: CASSQRPIAGGETQYF. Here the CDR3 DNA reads TGTGCCAGCAGCCAAAGGCCGATAGCGGGAGGAGAGACCCAGTACTTC.

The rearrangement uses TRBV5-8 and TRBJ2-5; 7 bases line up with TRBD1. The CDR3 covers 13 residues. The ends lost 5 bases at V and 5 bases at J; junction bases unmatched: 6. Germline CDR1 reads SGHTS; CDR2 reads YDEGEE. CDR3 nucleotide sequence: TGTGCCAGCAGAAACAGGGGATCGGAGACCCAGTACTTC. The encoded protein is CASRNRGSETQYF.

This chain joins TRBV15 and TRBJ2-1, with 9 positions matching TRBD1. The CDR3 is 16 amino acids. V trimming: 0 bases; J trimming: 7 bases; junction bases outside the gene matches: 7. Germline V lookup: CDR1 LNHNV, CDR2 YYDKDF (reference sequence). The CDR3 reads CATSRERQGGLNEQFF. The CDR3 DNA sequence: TGTGCCACCAGCAGAGAGAGACAGGGGGGGTTAAATGAGCAGTTCTTC.

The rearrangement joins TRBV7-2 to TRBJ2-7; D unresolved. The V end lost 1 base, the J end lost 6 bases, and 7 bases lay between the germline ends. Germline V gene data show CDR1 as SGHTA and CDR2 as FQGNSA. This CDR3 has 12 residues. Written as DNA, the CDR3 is TGTGCCAGCAGCTTAGATGAGTGCGAGCAGTACTTC. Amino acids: CASSLDECEQYF.

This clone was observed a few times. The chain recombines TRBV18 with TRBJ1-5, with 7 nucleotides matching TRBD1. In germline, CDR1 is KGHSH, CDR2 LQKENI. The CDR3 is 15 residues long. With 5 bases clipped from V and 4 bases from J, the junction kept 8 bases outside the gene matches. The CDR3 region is CASSASGTANQPQHF. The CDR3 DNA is TGTGCCAGCTCAGCTTCCGGGACAGCAAATCAGCCCCAGCATTTT.

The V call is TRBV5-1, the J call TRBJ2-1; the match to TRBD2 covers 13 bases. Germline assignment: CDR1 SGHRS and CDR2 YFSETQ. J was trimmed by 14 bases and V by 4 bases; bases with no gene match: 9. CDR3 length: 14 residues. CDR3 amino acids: CASSTEGLAGFEFF. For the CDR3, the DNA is TGCGCCAGCAGCACCGAGGGACTAGCGGGGTTCGAGTTCTTC. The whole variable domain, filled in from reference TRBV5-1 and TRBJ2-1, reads KAGVTQTPRYLIKTRGQQVTLSCSPISGHRSVSWYQQTPGQGLQFLFEYFSETQRNKGNFPGRFSGRQFSNSRSEMNVSTLELGDSALYLCASSTEGLAGFEFFGPGTRLTVL.

The CDR3 nucleotides are TGTGCCAGCAGCGTCAAATTAGCGGGGGGCTTTAATGAGCAGTTCTTC. This encodes CASSVKLAGGFNEQFF. The V call is TRBV9, the J call TRBJ2-1; 10 bases are shared with TRBD2. The germline CDR1 and CDR2 sequences are SGDLS and YYNGEE. The CDR3 spans 16 residues. V lost 2 bases to trimming and J lost 7 bases; unmatched junction nucleotides: 9.

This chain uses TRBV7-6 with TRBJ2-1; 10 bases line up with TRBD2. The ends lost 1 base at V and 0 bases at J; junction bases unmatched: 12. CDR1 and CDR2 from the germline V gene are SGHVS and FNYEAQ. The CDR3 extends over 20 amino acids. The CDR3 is CASSLVAGGFYDSSYNEQFF. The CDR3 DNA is TGTGCCAGCAGCTTAGTAGCGGGGGGATTCTATGACAGCTCCTACAATGAGCAGTTCTTC.

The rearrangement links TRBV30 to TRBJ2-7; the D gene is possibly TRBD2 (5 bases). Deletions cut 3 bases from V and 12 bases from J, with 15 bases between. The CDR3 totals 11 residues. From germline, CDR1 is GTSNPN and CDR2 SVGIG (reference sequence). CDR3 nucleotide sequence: TGTGCCTGGAGCCCCGGGCGGGCCCGGTACTTC. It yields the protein CAWSPGRARYF.

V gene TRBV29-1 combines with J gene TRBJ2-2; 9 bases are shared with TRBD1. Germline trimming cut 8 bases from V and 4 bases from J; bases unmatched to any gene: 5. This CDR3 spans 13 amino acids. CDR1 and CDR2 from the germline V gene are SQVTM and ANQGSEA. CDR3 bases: TGCAGCATCCAGGGACAGGGCACCGGGGAGCTGTTTTTT. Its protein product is CSIQGQGTGELFF.

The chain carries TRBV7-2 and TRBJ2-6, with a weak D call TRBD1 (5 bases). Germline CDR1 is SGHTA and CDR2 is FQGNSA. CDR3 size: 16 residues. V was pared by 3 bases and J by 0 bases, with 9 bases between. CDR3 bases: TGTGCCAGCAGCTTCCAGGGTTCCTCTGGGGCCAACGTCCTGACTTTC. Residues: CASSFQGSSGANVLTF.